This T cell receptor beta chain is drawn from a study of vaccination effects on CD4 cells after COVID-19. Study-wide points: Healthy vaccinees showed cross-reactivity with common cold coronaviruses in only 1 of 255 vaccine-induced clones.

The CDR3 has 15 residues. The germline V gene encodes CDR1 SEHNR and CDR2 FQNEAQ (reference sequence). The V end was cut by 1 base, the J end by 5 bases, with 9 bases between. Measured with immunoSEQ multiplex PCR; TCRdb has only the in-frame clones, and not every one. The sample shows some 22,000 clones, 65% to 85% of them seen only once. This clone was seen once. What it recognizes is unknown. ViraFEST expansion of antigen-specific CD4+ T cells with viral peptide pools preceded sequencing. It was after nine to eleven days of culture that CD4+ T cells were isolated. The vaccine recipients had no prior SARS-CoV-2 infection, with negative nucleocapsid antibodies. The authors replaced half the medium with IL-2 medium on days 3 and 7.

Sequenced material: CD4+ T cells from PBMCs cultured with HCoV-NL63 spike peptides, taken before COVID-19 vaccination. The sequence derives from a human donor who received a COVID-19 vaccine. This chain joins TRBV7-9 and TRBJ2-6; D not certain. The CDR3 loop reads CASSLERARANVLTF. The CDR3 DNA is TGTGCCAGCAGCTTAGAAAGGGCAAGGGCCAACGTCCTGACTTTC.